This TCR beta chain was observed in a study of shared clonotypes between healthy human individuals (dated by TCRdb to the early 2020s). Notes on the research overall: A few men and two women, aged 18 to 49 years, made up the cohort. For each donor, CD4 naive and CD4 memory were each run on three plates, CD8 naive on two plates, and CD8 memory on one plate. Blood TCR repertoires of about 5 healthy adults were deeply sequenced to estimate repertoire size and the extent of clonotype sharing between individuals. Different laboratories and diverse techniques were used to prepare libraries and sequence TCR repertoires, to increase sequencing depth and limit assay-specific biases. Each donor's leukapheresis produced roughly between roughly 0.9 and 9 billion PBMCs.

Using the deep immunoSEQ assay, multiplex PCR amplified TCR CDR3 regions from genomic DNA. Extracted genomic DNA from each cell subset was distributed evenly across all wells of several immunoSEQ 96-well plates, and each plate was treated as a replicate. For sorted subsets, each replicate PCR was loaded with around 200 ng genomic DNA, equivalent to approximately 27,000 T cell genomes. The purified libraries were quantified using a Qubit 3.0 fluorometer, sized with a Bioanalyzer 2100, and then quantified again using the KAPA Library Quantification kit. Every immunoSEQ 96-well plate was sequenced on a dedicated single-read 150-cycle Illumina NextSeq 550 flow cell. On the authors' methods: The immunoSEQ output contained only junctional sequences without quality scores, so filtering could not match that applied to full-length reads. Sequences were annotated with PyIR, a Python wrapper for IgBLAST v1.9, and V/J genes and CDR3 were assigned using IMGT germline references. Any read was removed if the V/J assignment was weak (E-value above 1e-6), the CDR3 was missing, or the read contained stop codons, out-of-frame junctions, or ambiguous translated residues. V3J clonotypes were defined by identical inferred V gene, J gene, and CDR3 amino acid sequence. To compute the percentage overlap between repertoires, the number of shared unique clonotypes was divided by the size of the smaller repertoire. Richness of each repertoire was evaluated using RTK rarefaction, the Chao1 estimator, and Recon v2.1 estimates of unobserved clonotypes. Generation probabilities for all TCRbeta clonotypes obtained by the gDNA method from four donors were computed using OLGA. Held by TCRdb, this immuneACCESS table contains in-frame sequences only and omits some clones. Under half of the omission traces to an unresolved V gene where checked; the cause of the rest is unknown. The D gene and trimming were derived from the DNA, and the V and J assignments and clone size from that table. The sample includes around 2.3 million clones, with more than 90% observed a single time. The ten top clones hold roughly 0.13% of the sample.

Here is what the overall study found, with its caveats: Because the study included only a small number of donors, the genetic and exposure-history diversity represented was limited. Clonotypes shared by all four sorted-subset donors showed higher generation probabilities than non-shared clonotypes. Rarefaction of sorted-subset datasets indicated incomplete sequencing despite the large sequencing depth. Larger estimated clonotype richness was generally found for naive subsets than for memory subsets. Pairwise subsampling indicated that sequencing depth was expected to affect the degree of clonotype sharing among donors. Only blood was sampled, and tissue TCR repertoires likely differ from those in blood. Sharing across several donors was observed for approximately 5% of naive CD4, over 3% of naive CD8, over 2% of memory CD4, and roughly 0.4% of memory CD8 clonotypes.

Donors were healthy HIV-negative adults with no recently reported acute infections or vaccinations. Every donor was a Caucasian adult residing in Nashville, Tennessee, USA. CD4+ T cells were enriched through magnetic negative selection, after which naive cells were positively selected on CD45RA and the remaining negative fraction served as the memory subset. After blood collection by leukapheresis, PBMCs were isolated using Ficoll-Histopaque density gradient centrifugation and then cryopreserved in the vapor phase of liquid nitrogen. Analytical flow cytometry was used to check the purity and quantity of every magnetically sorted T cell population. Genomic DNA was isolated from every sorted fraction and measured by UV absorbance on a Nanodrop 2000c. Including the terminal cysteine and phenylalanine, the CDR3 comprises 17 residues. The sequence is cut down to CDR3 DNA, 51 bases in frame from base 1. From the germline V gene, CDR1 is KGHSH and CDR2 is LQKENI. V is shortened by 3 bases, J by 4 bases, and the region joining them spans 19 bases.

With respect to this clone: Its antigen has not been determined. No much larger clone is present one base from it, and per-base qualities are unavailable.

The chain is assembled from TRBV18 and TRBJ1-5; TRBD1 could be the D gene, as 6 bases match. Specimen: naive CD4+ T cells sorted from blood. Reading the label with the study, this specimen's cell subset or site is: CD45RA+ positively selected. The sequence was collected from a man aged 18 to 29 in good health. The CDR3: CASSPTTPQGSNQPQHF. The nucleotide sequence reads as follows: TGTGCCAGCTCACCCACAACTCCACAGGGTTCTAATCAGCCCCAGCATTTT.